The next 9 T cell receptor beta chains were all read from a single sample in a study of T-cell reconstitution after alpha-beta-depleted transplantation in children. TCRbeta library preparation incorporated unique molecular identifiers. One entry per CDR3 protein results from TCRdb running MiXCR on the PCR reads. The table records 98,000 or so distinct CDR3 sequences, around 6.4% of them present only once. This specimen was PBMCs, mostly from graft donor cells, taken 360 days after TCRalphabeta/CD19-depleted stem cell transplant. Receptors originate from a male patient under 10 years old who had a stem cell transplant for acute lymphoblastic leukemia, so the T cells may come from the graft donor.

This clonotype has just a few counts. This CDR3 is CASGLTSGGGGTQYF. CDR3 coding DNA: TGTGCTAGTGGCTTGACTAGCGGGGGAGGAGGTACGCAGTATTTT. The J gene is TRBJ2-3, the V gene TRBV12-5, with 12 bases aligning to TRBD2. This CDR3 is built from 15 residues. J lost 8 bases, V lost 6 bases, and 9 bases had no gene match. CDR1 LGHNT and CDR2 FRNRAP come from the germline V gene.

The chain has TRBV27 and TRBJ2-7; D is possibly TRBD2 (5 bases). With 2 bases removed from V and 2 bases from J, the gap between germline ends came to 13 bases. CDR3 length: 15 amino acids. CDR1 is MNHEY, CDR2 SMNVEV, per germline (reference sequence). CDR3 DNA sequence: TGTGCCAGCAGTTTAAACCGGGGATCCCCCTACGAGCAGTACTTC. This translates into CASSLNRGSPYEQYF.

The table lists this clonotype with many counts. This chain joins TRBV7-9 and TRBJ2-1, with 14 bases lining up with TRBD2. This CDR3 comprises 16 residues. Germline trimming cut 3 bases from V and 10 bases from J; bases unmatched to any gene: 8. Germline V gene sequence: CDR1 SEHNR, CDR2 FQNEAQ (reference sequence). CDR3 in DNA: TGTGCCAGCAGCTTTCCGGGACTAGCGGGAGTCAGGGAGCAGTTCTTC. Amino acids: CASSFPGLAGVREQFF.

This clonotype was observed at least ten times. The chain has TRBV7-9 and TRBJ2-3, with 10 bases matching TRBD1. The CDR3 spans 15 residues. Germline values: CDR1 SEHNR, CDR2 FQNEAQ (reference sequence). V gave up 5 bases and J gave up 5 bases; unmatched junction bases: 7. The CDR3 loop reads CASSRGQGVGDTQYF. The CDR3 coding sequence is TGTGCCAGCAGCCGAGGACAGGGGGTAGGAGATACGCAGTATTTT.

This clonotype showed up many times. The V and J genes are TRBV5-1 and TRBJ2-2; no definite D call. Germline CDR1 SGHRS, CDR2 YFSETQ. The CDR3 sequence is 14 residues long. The ends were cut back, 2 bases at V and 4 bases at J, with 9 bases in the middle. This chain's CDR3 is CASSLEVSTGELFF. In DNA form, the CDR3 reads TGCGCCAGCAGCTTAGAGGTATCCACCGGGGAGCTGTTTTTT.

This clonotype has at least ten counts. The chain is built from TRBV6-5 and TRBJ2-7; perhaps TRBD2 as D (5 bases). CDR1 and CDR2 (germline): MNHEY, SVGAGI. The CDR3 length is 13 residues. Trimming pared 0 bases from V and 6 bases from J, leaving 9 bases between. The DNA of the CDR3 is TGTGCCAGCAGTTACTCAGAGGGTAGCGAGCAGTACTTC. This translates into CASSYSEGSEQYF.

The table lists this clonotype with a few counts. The V gene is TRBV7-8, the J gene TRBJ1-6, with D possibly TRBD1 on 6 matching bases. This CDR3 is 14 amino acids long. Trimming took 5 bases from V and 8 from J, leaving 13 bases between them. The germline CDR1 and CDR2 sequences are SGHVS and FQNEAQ. CDR3 residues: CASSPRAGDSPLHF. CDR3 in DNA: TGTGCCAGCAGCCCCCGGGCAGGGGATTCACCCCTCCACTTT. Drawing the rest from reference TRBV7-8 and TRBJ1-6, the complete variable domain is GAGVSQSPRYKVAKRGQDVALRCDPISGHVSLFWYQQALGQGPEFLTYFQNEAQLDKSGLPSDRFFAERPEGSVSTLKIQRTQQEDSAVYLCASSPRAGDSPLHFGNGTRLTVT.

The sample holds a few counts of this clonotype. The CDR3 here is CASSAFGGDEQYF. CDR3 sequence (DNA): TGTGCCAGCAGCGCCTTCGGAGGGGACGAGCAGTACTTC. The V and J genes are TRBV9 and TRBJ2-7, with D perhaps matching TRBD2 (6 bases). The CDR3 is 13 residues long. The V end was cut by 3 bases, the J end by 5 bases, with 12 bases between. Germline V CDR1 and CDR2: SGDLS, YYNGEE.

This clonotype has ten or more counts. The genes are TRBV10-2 and TRBJ1-1; D gene ambiguous. The V end was cut by 10 bases, the J end by 5 bases, with 11 bases between. The CDR3 runs 11 residues. The germline CDR1 and CDR2 sequences are WSHSY and SAAADI. CDR3 DNA sequence: TGCGCCACCCGGCGGCGGACTGAAGCTTTCTTT. It is translated as CATRRRTEAFF.